Following are 22 T cell receptor beta chains from one sample sequenced in a study of blood T cell repertoires in COVID-19. Here immunoSEQ multiplex PCR was the method, and the copy in TCRdb shows in-frame clones only, minus some. This sample carries hundreds of thousands of clones, about 83% of them seen once, and the ten largest clones take 10%. Sequencing used PBMCs or T cells enriched from blood (not recorded which). These receptors all stem from a woman between 45 and 60 years old who had recovered from COVID-19.

This chain uses TRBV18 with TRBJ1-1, with D hard to call. The CDR3 is 16 amino acids. V was cut by 8 bases and J by 1 base, with 20 bases left in between. Germline values: CDR1 KGHSH, CDR2 LQKENI. The CDR3 spells CASAYTEAQPNTEAFF. The CDR3 nucleotides read TGTGCCAGCGCATACACAGAAGCCCAACCGAACACTGAAGCTTTCTTT.

The rearrangement links TRBV5-4 to TRBJ2-5, with 12 positions matching TRBD1. The J segment lost 5 bases and the V segment lost 4 bases, leaving 6 bases of the junction unmatched. The CDR3 runs to 15 residues. From germline, CDR1 is SGHNT and CDR2 YYREEE (reference sequence). This chain's CDR3 is CASSPGQGAGETQYF. The CDR3, as DNA: TGTGCCAGCAGCCCGGGACAGGGGGCGGGTGAGACCCAGTACTTC.

The J gene is TRBJ1-1, the V gene TRBV28, with 11 bases aligning to TRBD1. The V gene's germline CDR1 is MDHEN and CDR2 SYDVKM. This CDR3 has 16 residues. J was trimmed by 3 bases and V by 5 bases; bases with no gene match: 8. The CDR3 DNA reads as TGTGCCAGCAGTCTCCCGAGGACAGGGGGCCACACTGAAGCTTTCTTT. This sequence encodes CASSLPRTGGHTEAFF.

J is TRBJ2-3 and V is TRBV19, with 11 bases aligning to TRBD1. This CDR3 contains 15 residues. V was clipped by 5 bases and J by 1 base; unmatched bases: 2. CDR1 LNHDA and CDR2 SQIVND come from the germline V gene (reference sequence). The CDR3 DNA sequence: TGTGCCAGTAGTGGGACAGGGGGTGGCACAGATACGCAGTATTTT. Translation gives CASSGTGGGTDTQYF.

This clone appeared once. V usage is TRBV6-5 and J usage is TRBJ1-2; D is unclear. V gave up 8 bases and J gave up 0 bases, with 4 bases separating them. This CDR3 contains 11 residues. From germline, CDR1 is MNHEY and CDR2 SVGAGI. In nucleotides, the CDR3 is TGTGCCAGCGGCCCTAACTATGGCTACACCTTC. Protein sequence: CASGPNYGYTF.

The rearrangement links TRBV3-1 (or the pseudogene TRBV3-2) to TRBJ2-1; D not certain. The CDR3 has 18 amino acids. Trimming removed 1 base at V and 0 bases at J, with 16 bases between. Germline V gene sequence: CDR1 LGHDT, CDR2 YNNKEL (reference sequence). The CDR3 DNA sequence: TGTGCCAGCAGCCAAGTCTCAAAATGGAACAGCTCCTACAATGAGCAGTTCTTC. This translates into CASSQVSKWNSSYNEQFF.

This chain links TRBV7-9 with TRBJ2-7; D is perhaps TRBD2 (6 bases). CDR1 is SEHNR, CDR2 FQNEAQ, per germline (reference sequence). Trimming removed 5 bases at V and 7 bases at J, with 15 bases between. CDR3 length: 13 amino acids. This CDR3 reads CASSPLALGEQYF. The CDR3, as DNA: TGTGCCAGCAGCCCGCTAGCGCTGGGGGAGCAGTACTTC. Using reference TRBV7-9 and TRBJ2-7 for the parts outside the CDR3, the full variable domain is DTGVSQNPRHKITKRGQNVTFRCDPISEHNRLYWYRQTLGQGPEFLTYFQNEAQLEKSRLLSDRFSAERPKGSFSTLEIQRTEQGDSAMYLCASSPLALGEQYFGPGTRLTVT.

The rearrangement links TRBV19 to TRBJ2-2, with D maybe TRBD1 (6 bases). Germline V gene data show CDR1 as LNHDA and CDR2 as SQIVND (reference sequence). This CDR3 comprises 12 residues. Between the trimmed V and J ends, which lost 6 bases and 7 bases, there was a span of 9 bases. In DNA, the CDR3 is TGTGCCAGTAGCCAGGGGTTCGGGGAGCTGTTTTTT. It yields the protein CASSQGFGELFF.

The V gene is TRBV6-5, the J gene TRBJ2-3, with a tentative D call TRBD2 (5 bases). Deletions cut 2 bases from V and 3 bases from J, with 9 bases between. The germline V gene encodes CDR1 MNHEY and CDR2 SVGAGI. CDR3 length: 14 residues. CDR3 protein: CASSYAEGTDTQYF. The DNA for the CDR3 is TGTGCCAGCAGTTACGCTGAGGGTACAGATACGCAGTATTTT.

The chain couples TRBV7-9 to TRBJ2-1, with D tentatively TRBD2 (5 bases). V shed 5 bases and J shed 8 bases, with 10 bases lying between them. Germline-derived CDR1 and CDR2 are SEHNR and FQNEAQ (reference sequence). This CDR3 spans 12 amino acids. CDR3 nucleotide sequence: TGTGCCAGCAGCCCCGGGCGGGATGAGCAGTTCTTC. Protein sequence: CASSPGRDEQFF.

The chain joins TRBV2 to TRBJ2-3, with TRBD2 matching 8 bases. The CDR3 runs to 14 residues. Trimming took 6 bases from V and 6 from J; bases not matched to a gene: 8. Germline CDR1 and CDR2: SNHLY and FYNNEI. The CDR3 spells CASSGGAPADTQYF. The CDR3 DNA reads as TGTGCCAGCAGCGGGGGGGCCCCGGCCGATACGCAGTATTTT.

The J gene is TRBJ2-3, the V gene TRBV6-1; the match to TRBD2 covers 11 bases. With 4 bases clipped from V and 0 bases from J, the junction kept 12 bases outside the gene matches. The CDR3 runs to 19 residues. The V gene's germline CDR1 is MNHNS and CDR2 SASEGT. The CDR3 is CASSARIAGGYSSTDTQYF. The CDR3 coding sequence is TGTGCCAGCAGTGCCCGAATAGCGGGGGGGTACTCTAGCACAGATACGCAGTATTTT.

The rearrangement joins TRBV3-1 (or the pseudogene TRBV3-2) to TRBJ2-1, with 7 bases aligning to TRBD1. The CDR3 is 15 residues long. V shed 4 bases, J shed 7 bases, and the junction held 10 bases outside the gene matches. CDR1 and CDR2 from the germline V gene are LGHDT and YNNKEL (reference sequence). The CDR3 loop is CASSPRTGGRNEQFF. The DNA for the CDR3 is TGTGCCAGCAGCCCCCGGACAGGTGGTCGGAATGAGCAGTTCTTC.

This rearrangement joins TRBV5-1 to TRBJ2-1, with a possible D match to TRBD2 (5 bases). This CDR3 region has 17 residues. CDR1 and CDR2 (germline): SGHRS, YFSETQ. Trimming removed 3 bases from V and 7 bases from J, with 23 bases in between. The CDR3 DNA is TGCGCCAGCAGCTCGCCACCGGACTTTTCTCCCTTTAATGAGCAGTTCTTC. Its protein is CASSSPPDFSPFNEQFF.

The chain couples TRBV28 to TRBJ2-7, with 9 bases that match TRBD1. After removal of 4 bases from V and 2 bases from J, the junction contained 15 bases not matched to a gene. This CDR3 has 18 residues. Germline CDR1 MDHEN, CDR2 SYDVKM. Written as DNA, the CDR3 is TGTGCCAGCAGTTCAGGAGGAGGAGGGACAGGGAAGGCCTACGAGCAGTACTTC. This translates into CASSSGGGGTGKAYEQYF.

CDR3 coding DNA: TGTGCCAGCACCCCACGCGGACAGGGCTACGAGCAGTACTTC. Its protein is CASTPRGQGYEQYF. The chain has TRBV5-5 and TRBJ2-7; 8 bases map to TRBD1. Germline CDR1 reads SGHKS; CDR2 reads YYEKEE (reference sequence). The CDR3 sequence is 14 residues long. Trimming cost V 6 bases and J 3 bases; bases outside gene matches: 8.

V gene TRBV13 combines with J gene TRBJ1-6; TRBD1 aligns across 7 bases. Trimming cost V 3 bases and J 7 bases; bases outside gene matches: 6. The germline V gene has CDR1 PRHDT and CDR2 FYEKMQ (reference sequence). The CDR3 is 15 residues long. The CDR3, as DNA: TGTGCCAGCAGCTTGGCAGGGGGAAACAATTCACCCCTCCACTTT. It is translated as CASSLAGGNNSPLHF.

V and J are TRBV27 and TRBJ1-5, with unresolved D. Germline V gives CDR1 MNHEY, CDR2 SMNVEV (reference sequence). This CDR3 has 13 residues. V lost 3 bases and J lost 7, with 10 bases in between. The CDR3 spells CASSLRRWQPQHF. The CDR3 nucleotides read TGTGCCAGCAGTTTGAGGCGGTGGCAGCCCCAGCATTTT.

The chain links TRBV5-1 to TRBJ2-3; D possibly corresponds to TRBD1 (6 bases). Between the trimmed V and J ends, which lost 4 bases and 2 bases, there was a span of 11 bases. Germline V gene sequence: CDR1 SGHRS, CDR2 YFSETQ. This CDR3 region has 14 residues. CDR3 sequence: CASSEGQPTDTQYF. In nucleotides, the CDR3 is TGCGCCAGCAGCGAAGGACAGCCCACAGATACGCAGTATTTT. The full variable domain, with the rest looked up from reference TRBV5-1 and TRBJ2-3, is KAGVTQTPRYLIKTRGQQVTLSCSPISGHRSVSWYQQTPGQGLQFLFEYFSETQRNKGNFPGRFSGRQFSNSRSEMNVSTLELGDSALYLCASSEGQPTDTQYFGPGTRLTVL.

This clone has only one observation. The chain is built from TRBV30 and TRBJ2-5, with 9 bases aligning to TRBD2. The germline CDR1 and CDR2 sequences are GTSNPN and SVGIG (reference sequence). The J segment lost 7 bases and the V segment lost 0 bases, leaving 3 bases of the junction unmatched. CDR3 length: 13 amino acids. The CDR3 loop is CAWSVVAGATQYF. Written as DNA, the CDR3 is TGTGCCTGGAGTGTGGTAGCGGGGGCGACCCAGTACTTC.

The chain links TRBV5-8 to TRBJ1-2; D not certain. The CDR3 extends over 14 amino acids. Trimming stripped 4 bases from V and 8 bases from J, with 18 bases between. Per the germline V gene, CDR1 is SGHTS and CDR2 is YDEGEE. CDR3 nucleotides: TGTGCCAGCAGCCTGAGGACCGAATCGGGGGGCTACACCTTC. The encoded protein is CASSLRTESGGYTF. Full variable domain (outside the CDR3, taken from reference TRBV5-8 and TRBJ1-2): EAGVTQSPTHLIKTRGQQATLRCSPISGHTSVYWYQQALGLGLQFLLWYDEGEERNRGNFPPRFSGRQFPNYSSELNVNALELEDSALYLCASSLRTESGGYTFGSGTRLTVV.

The V gene is TRBV4-1, the J gene TRBJ1-1, with D possibly TRBD1 on 5 matching bases. V lost 2 bases and J lost 5, with 9 bases in between. This CDR3 is 13 amino acids long. Germline CDR1 MGHRA, CDR2 YSYEKL. CDR3 bases: TGCGCCAGCAGCCAATCCAGGGATACTGAAGCTTTCTTT. This encodes CASSQSRDTEAFF.